The clone carrying this TCR beta chain was counted between two and nine times. TCRdb processed the PCR reads anew with MiXCR; each CDR3 protein has one entry. The sample contains roughly 3,800 distinct CDR3 sequences, 30% to 35% of which appear only once. The record originates from a study of immune characterization of retroperitoneal liposarcoma. This CDR3 has 14 residues. Germline trimming cut 6 bases from V and 7 bases from J; bases unmatched to any gene: 8. Germline CDR1 reads MNHNS; CDR2 reads SASEGT. The V gene is TRBV6-1, the J gene TRBJ2-5; TRBD1 agrees at 10 bases. The clonotype was recovered from a female donor with retroperitoneal liposarcoma. Specimen: blood. The CDR3 is CASSQGQGFGTQYF. CDR3 DNA: TGTGCCAGCAGCCAGGGACAGGGGTTTGGGACCCAGTACTTC.